Listed below are T cell receptor beta chains from one sample, sequenced in a study of human T cells and chemical hapten exposure. TCRdb re-analysed the RACE reads in MiXCR, keeping a single row per CDR3 protein. The sample has about 82,000 distinct CDR3 sequences, about 6.6% seen once. Source: whole blood, taken in connection with sensitization to the hapten diphenylcyclopropenone (DPC). All receptors derive from a woman aged 30 to 39 with alopecia areata. Some clones in this sample may be carry-over from other donors' samples. Both conserved end residues are part of each CDR3. The D gene is left open where the match is weak. Clone size is not always given. Where it is, it says once, few, many or a class for expanded clones.

>many|TRBV6-6|NA|TRBJ1-2
CASSYQDYGYTF
TGTGCCAGCAGTTACCAGGACTATGGCTACACCTTC
>few|TRBV11-2|NA|TRBJ2-5
CASSSGHGRETQYF
TGTGCCAGCAGCTCTGGACACGGTCGTGAGACCCAGTACTTC
>many|TRBV5-6|NA|TRBJ2-7
CASSLRRRSYEQYF
TGTGCCAGCAGCTTGAGGCGGCGTTCCTACGAGCAGTACTTC
>many|TRBV6-5|TRBD2|TRBJ2-3
CASSSRGLAGTSSTDTQYF
TGTGCCAGCAGCTCCCGCGGACTAGCGGGGACCTCTAGCACAGATACGCAGTATTTT
>NA|TRBV20-1|NA|TRBJ1-2
CSARAGTNHYGYTF
TGCAGTGCTAGAGCGGGTACCAACCACTATGGCTACACCTTC
>many|TRBV20-1|NA|TRBJ1-4
CSASGGAANEKLFF
TGCAGTGCTAGCGGGGGCGCGGCTAATGAAAAACTGTTTTTT
>few|TRBV19|NA|TRBJ1-6
CATNTGYNSPLHF
TGTGCCACCAACACAGGGTATAATTCACCCCTCCACTTT
>many|TRBV12-5|TRBD1|TRBJ1-3
CASGLVGGDDNTIYF
TGTGCTAGTGGTTTGGTAGGGGGCGACGACAACACCATATATTTT
>NA|TRBV29-1|TRBD1|TRBJ2-3
CSISGGADTQYF
TGCAGCATCTCAGGGGGCGCAGATACGCAGTATTTT
>NA|TRBV12-3/TRBV12-4|TRBD2|TRBJ2-3
CASKQLLAGETDTQYF
TGTGCCAGCAAGCAACTACTAGCGGGGGAAACAGATACGCAGTATTTT
>many|TRBV6-6|NA|TRBJ1-5
CASSPNSQGSSNQPQHF
TGTGCCAGCAGCCCCAACTCCCAGGGGAGTAGCAATCAGCCCCAGCATTTT
>many|TRBV12-3/TRBV12-4|NA|TRBJ1-1
CASSSGTLGDTEAFF
TGTGCCAGCAGTTCAGGCACATTAGGTGACACTGAAGCTTTCTTT
>many|TRBV29-1|NA|TRBJ2-4
CSVEATTGRGDIQYF
TGCAGCGTTGAAGCTACCACAGGGAGGGGGGACATTCAGTACTTC
>few|TRBV20-1|TRBD2|TRBJ2-3
CSASGGAYTSTDTQYF
TGCAGTGCTAGCGGGGGGGCCTACACTAGCACAGATACGCAGTATTTT
>few|TRBV20-1|NA|TRBJ2-3
CSASQGFTDTQYF
TGCAGTGCTAGCCAGGGATTCACAGATACGCAGTATTTT
>NA|TRBV27|NA|TRBJ1-2
CASSLQGIGLDGYTF
TGTGCCAGCAGTTTACAGGGGATAGGTTTAGATGGCTACACCTTC
>many|TRBV20-1|NA|TRBJ2-5
CSAREGGGQETQYF
TGCAGTGCTAGAGAGGGTGGGGGCCAAGAGACCCAGTACTTC
>many|TRBV25-1|NA|TRBJ1-2
CASSGRGRYTF
TGTGCCAGCAGTGGACGGGGGCGCTACACCTTC
>few|TRBV20-1|TRBD1|TRBJ2-5
CSARADRANEAQYF
TGCAGTGCTAGAGCCGACAGGGCGAATGAGGCCCAGTACTTC
>many|TRBV7-9|NA|TRBJ2-1
CASSLGVFNDNEQFF
TGTGCCAGCAGCTTAGGGGTATTTAACGACAATGAGCAGTTCTTC
>NA|TRBV18|TRBD1|TRBJ2-1
CASSPRRGGAPYNEQFF
TGTGCCAGCTCACCACGGAGAGGGGGCGCCCCTTACAATGAGCAGTTCTTC
>many|TRBV9|NA|TRBJ1-4
CASSGSVGEKLFF
TGTGCCAGCAGCGGCAGCGTGGGCGAAAAACTGTTTTTT
>many|TRBV11-2|TRBD1|TRBJ1-5
CASSFRGRDQPQHF
TGTGCCAGCAGCTTCAGGGGGCGCGATCAGCCCCAGCATTTT
>NA|TRBV27|TRBD1|TRBJ1-3
CASSIRGSGNTIYF
TGTGCCAGCAGCATCAGGGGGTCTGGAAACACCATATATTTT
>NA|TRBV29-1|NA|TRBJ1-1
CSAHQGILQNTEAFF
TGCAGCGCCCACCAAGGAATATTACAGAACACTGAAGCTTTCTTT
>few|TRBV12-3/TRBV12-4|NA|TRBJ1-3
CASSSPFGARSGNTIYF
TGTGCCAGCAGTTCCCCCTTCGGGGCCAGGTCTGGAAACACCATATATTTT
>many|TRBV6-6|NA|TRBJ2-3
CASSAGTRGTSTDTQYF
TGTGCCAGCAGTGCCGGGACAAGGGGTACTAGCACAGATACGCAGTATTTT
>many|TRBV7-2|TRBD2|TRBJ2-3
CASSLGLDAQYF
TGTGCCAGCAGCTTGGGACTAGATGCGCAGTATTTT
>many|TRBV30|TRBD2|TRBJ2-1
CAWTPGLNYNEQFF
TGTGCCTGGACCCCGGGACTAAACTACAATGAGCAGTTCTTC
>many|TRBV2|NA|TRBJ1-2
CASSPTAGLYGYTF
TGTGCCAGCAGCCCGACGGCGGGCCTCTATGGCTACACCTTC
>many|TRBV29-1|NA|TRBJ2-1
CSVLNQGPPNEQFF
TGCAGCGTCCTCAATCAGGGGCCTCCTAATGAGCAGTTCTTC
>many|TRBV3-1|NA|TRBJ1-2
CASSQSTGAGYTF
TGTGCCAGCAGCCAATCCACAGGAGCTGGCTACACCTTC
>many|TRBV2|TRBD1|TRBJ1-6
CASSEMQGANNSPLHF
TGTGCCAGCAGTGAGATGCAGGGGGCGAATAATTCACCCCTCCACTTT
>NA|TRBV4-2|NA|TRBJ2-3
CASSQASTAGGADTQYF
TGTGCCAGCAGCCAAGCCTCTACCGCGGGCGGTGCAGATACGCAGTATTTT
>many|TRBV2|TRBD1|TRBJ1-1
CASRVTGGGTEAFF
TGTGCCAGCAGAGTTACAGGGGGTGGCACTGAAGCTTTCTTT
>NA|TRBV24-1|TRBD1|TRBJ2-6
CATSEPGQPISGANVLTF
TGTGCCACCAGTGAACCGGGACAGCCAATCTCTGGGGCCAACGTCCTGACTTTC
>many|TRBV6-6|TRBD2|TRBJ2-5
CASNRGGQETQYF
TGTGCCAGCAATCGGGGGGGCCAAGAGACCCAGTACTTC
>NA|TRBV5-6|NA|TRBJ2-5
CASSLIETQYF
TGTGCCAGCAGCTTGATAGAGACCCAGTACTTC
>many|TRBV6-6|NA|TRBJ1-6
CASSPQQGMNSPLHF
TGTGCCAGCAGTCCACAACAGGGAATGAATTCACCCCTCCACTTT
>many|TRBV25-1|NA|TRBJ1-3
CASSEWTGTSSGNTIYF
TGTGCCAGCAGTGAATGGACCGGGACATCCTCTGGAAACACCATATATTTT
>many|TRBV7-6|NA|TRBJ2-7
CASSPLVSSYEQYF
TGTGCCAGCAGCCCTTTGGTAAGCTCCTACGAGCAGTACTTC
>few|TRBV6-5|TRBD1|TRBJ2-3
CASSRTGGGTDTQYF
TGTGCCAGCAGTCGTACAGGGGGCGGCACAGATACGCAGTATTTT
>few|TRBV3-1|TRBD1|TRBJ2-1
CASSQRQGPYNEQFF
TGTGCCAGCAGCCAGCGACAGGGCCCCTACAATGAGCAGTTCTTC
>many|TRBV7-7|TRBD2|TRBJ2-3
CASSLALAGGSDTQYF
TGTGCTAGCAGCTTAGCGCTAGCGGGGGGATCAGATACGCAGTATTTT
>few|TRBV6-5|NA|TRBJ1-6
CASGRALGNSPLHF
TGTGCCAGCGGACGGGCGTTGGGTAATTCACCCCTCCACTTT
>many|TRBV24-1|TRBD1|TRBJ2-1
CATSDTTGGLAYNEQFF
TGTGCCACCAGTGATACGACAGGGGGCTTAGCCTACAATGAGCAGTTCTTC
>many|TRBV29-1|NA|TRBJ1-3
CSVDQGTSGNTIYF
TGCAGCGTTGATCAGGGGACCTCTGGAAACACCATATATTTT
>few|TRBV12-3/TRBV12-4|NA|TRBJ1-2
CASSTGRPANYGYTF
TGTGCCAGCAGTACGGGACGGCCTGCTAACTATGGCTACACCTTC
>NA|TRBV15|NA|TRBJ2-7
CATSRDLVQPTYEQYF
TGTGCCACCAGCAGAGATCTGGTACAGCCGACCTACGAGCAGTACTTC
>many|TRBV12-3/TRBV12-4|NA|TRBJ1-6
CASSLGVSPLHF
TGTGCCAGCAGTTTGGGGGTCTCACCCCTCCACTTT
>few|TRBV6-2/TRBV6-3|TRBD2|TRBJ2-5
CASSSGGAGQETQYF
TGTGCCAGCTCGAGCGGGGGGGCAGGTCAAGAGACCCAGTACTTC
>many|TRBV20-1|NA|TRBJ2-3
CSARDQQDTQYF
TGCAGTGCTAGAGATCAGCAAGATACGCAGTATTTT
>few|TRBV24-1|TRBD1|TRBJ2-3
CATSDPGTGTGDTQYF
TGTGCCACCAGTGATCCAGGGACAGGCACGGGAGATACGCAGTATTTT
>many|TRBV20-1|NA|TRBJ2-7
CSALIARGGTTYEQYF
TGCAGTGCTCTAATTGCACGTGGCGGGACCACCTACGAGCAGTACTTC
>few|TRBV6-6|NA|TRBJ1-1
CASSYGQAVNTEAFF
TGTGCCAGCAGTTACGGTCAGGCAGTGAACACTGAAGCTTTCTTT
>few|TRBV6-2/TRBV6-3|TRBD1|TRBJ1-5
CASSLDGTGTTYSNQPQHF
TGTGCCAGCAGCCTCGACGGGACAGGGACAACCTATAGCAATCAGCCCCAGCATTTT
>NA|TRBV20-1|NA|TRBJ2-5
CSAGRDSETQYF
TGCAGTGCTGGACGGGACTCGGAGACCCAGTACTTC